The sample holds one count of the clone carrying this TCR beta chain. This entry belongs to a study of T cell changes during pregnancy in multiple sclerosis. Sequencing was performed with immunoSEQ multiplex PCR; in TCRdb, only in-frame clones are kept and a portion is missing. Counted here are 75,000 to 95,000 clones, approximately 95% occurring once; the ten biggest clones make up about 0.13%. Germline assignment: CDR1 MGHRA and CDR2 YSYEKL. The CDR3 sequence is 15 residues long. The J segment lost 5 bases and the V segment lost 2 bases, leaving 6 bases of the junction unmatched. J is TRBJ2-7 and V is TRBV4-1; 10 nucleotides match TRBD1. This TCR was sampled from a female donor with multiple sclerosis, enrolled in a pregnancy study. This sample comprised CD4+ T cells from peripheral blood mononuclear cells, obtained after pregnancy. The CDR3 loop is CASSQIGTGDDEQYF. The CDR3 nucleotides are TGCGCCAGCAGCCAAATCGGGACAGGGGACGACGAGCAGTACTTC.